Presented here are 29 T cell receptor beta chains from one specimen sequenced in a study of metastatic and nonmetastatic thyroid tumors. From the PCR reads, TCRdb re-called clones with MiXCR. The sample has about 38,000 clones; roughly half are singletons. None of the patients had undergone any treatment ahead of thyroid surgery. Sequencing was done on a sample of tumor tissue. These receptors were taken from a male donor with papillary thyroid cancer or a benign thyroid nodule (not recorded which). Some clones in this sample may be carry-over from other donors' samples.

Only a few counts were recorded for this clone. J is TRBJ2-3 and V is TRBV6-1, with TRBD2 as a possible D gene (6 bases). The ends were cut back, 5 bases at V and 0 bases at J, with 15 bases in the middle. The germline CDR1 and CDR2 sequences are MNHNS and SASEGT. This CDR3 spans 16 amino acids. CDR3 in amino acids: CASSPVLAVSTDTQYF. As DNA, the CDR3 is TGTGCCAGCAGTCCAGTCTTAGCGGTTAGCACAGATACGCAGTATTTT.

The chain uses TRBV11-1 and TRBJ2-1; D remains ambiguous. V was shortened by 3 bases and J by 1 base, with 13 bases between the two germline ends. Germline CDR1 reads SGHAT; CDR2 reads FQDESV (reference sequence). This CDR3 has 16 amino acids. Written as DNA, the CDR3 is TGTGCCAGCAGCTTTTTCCAACCCCTATCCTACAATGAGCAGTTCTTC. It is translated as CASSFFQPLSYNEQFF.

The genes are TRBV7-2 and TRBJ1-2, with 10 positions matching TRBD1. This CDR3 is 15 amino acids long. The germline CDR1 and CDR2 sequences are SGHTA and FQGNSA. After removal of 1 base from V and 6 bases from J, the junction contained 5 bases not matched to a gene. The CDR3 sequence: CASSLGGQGRDGYTF. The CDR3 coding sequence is TGTGCCAGCAGCTTAGGGGGACAGGGGAGGGATGGCTACACCTTC.

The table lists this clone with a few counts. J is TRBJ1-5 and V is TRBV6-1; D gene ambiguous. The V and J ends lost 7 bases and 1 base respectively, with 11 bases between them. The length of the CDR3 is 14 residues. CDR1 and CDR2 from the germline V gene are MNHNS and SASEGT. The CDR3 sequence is CASTLQPSNQPQHF. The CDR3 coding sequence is TGTGCCAGCACCCTACAGCCGAGCAATCAGCCCCAGCATTTT.

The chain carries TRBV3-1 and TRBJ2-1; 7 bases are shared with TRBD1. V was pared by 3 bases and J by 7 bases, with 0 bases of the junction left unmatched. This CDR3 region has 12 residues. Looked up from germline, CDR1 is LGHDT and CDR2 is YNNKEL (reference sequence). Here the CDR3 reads CASSHRGNEQFF. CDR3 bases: TGTGCCAGCAGCCACAGGGGGAATGAGCAGTTCTTC.

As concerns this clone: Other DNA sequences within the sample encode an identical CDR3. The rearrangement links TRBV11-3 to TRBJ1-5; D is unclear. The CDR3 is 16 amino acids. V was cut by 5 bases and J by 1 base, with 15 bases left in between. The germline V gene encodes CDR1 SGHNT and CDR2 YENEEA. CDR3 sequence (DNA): TGTGCCAGCAGCCCCCCCGAACGGGTCAGCAATCAGCCCCAGCATTTT. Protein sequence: CASSPPERVSNQPQHF.

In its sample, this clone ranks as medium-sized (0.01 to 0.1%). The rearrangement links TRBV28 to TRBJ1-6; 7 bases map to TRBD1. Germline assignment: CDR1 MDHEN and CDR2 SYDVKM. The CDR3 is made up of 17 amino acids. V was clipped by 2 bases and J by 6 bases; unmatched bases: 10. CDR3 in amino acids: CASSLSFEGQVNSPLHF. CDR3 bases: TGTGCCAGCAGTTTAAGTTTCGAAGGACAGGTTAATTCACCCCTCCACTTT.

CDR3 amino acids: CASSLRVGDTEAFF. In nucleotides, the CDR3 is TGTGCCAGCAGTCTCAGGGTGGGCGACACTGAAGCTTTCTTT. The chain combines TRBV27 with TRBJ1-1; tentatively, D is TRBD1 (5 bases). The V and J ends lost 5 bases and 3 bases respectively, with 13 bases between them. This CDR3 is built from 14 residues. Germline CDR1 reads MNHEY; CDR2 reads SMNVEV (reference sequence).

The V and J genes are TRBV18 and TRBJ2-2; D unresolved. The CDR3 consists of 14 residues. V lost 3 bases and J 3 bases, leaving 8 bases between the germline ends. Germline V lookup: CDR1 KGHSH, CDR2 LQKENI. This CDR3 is CASSPRRDTGELFF. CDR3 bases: TGTGCCAGCTCACCTCGGAGAGACACCGGGGAGCTGTTTTTT.

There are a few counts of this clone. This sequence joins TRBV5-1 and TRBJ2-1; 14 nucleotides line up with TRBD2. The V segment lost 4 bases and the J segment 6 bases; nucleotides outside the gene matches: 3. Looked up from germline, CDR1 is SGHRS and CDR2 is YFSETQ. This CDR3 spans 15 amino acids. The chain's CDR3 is CASSRGLAGVNEQFF. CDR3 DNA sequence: TGCGCCAGCAGCCGGGGACTAGCGGGAGTCAATGAGCAGTTCTTC.

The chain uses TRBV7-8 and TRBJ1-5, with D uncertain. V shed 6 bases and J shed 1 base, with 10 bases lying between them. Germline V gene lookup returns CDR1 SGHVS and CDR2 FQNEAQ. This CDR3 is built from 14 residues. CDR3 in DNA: TGTGCCAGCAGTCACGTGGGGAGCAATCAGCCCCAGCATTTT. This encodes CASSHVGSNQPQHF. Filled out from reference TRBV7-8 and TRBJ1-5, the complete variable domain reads GAGVSQSPRYKVAKRGQDVALRCDPISGHVSLFWYQQALGQGPEFLTYFQNEAQLDKSGLPSDRFFAERPEGSVSTLKIQRTQQEDSAVYLCASSHVGSNQPQHFGDGTRLSIL.

The CDR3 protein is CASAGGPSSYNEQFF. Here the CDR3 DNA reads TGTGCCAGCGCGGGGGGCCCCAGCTCCTACAATGAGCAGTTCTTC. The V call is TRBV11-2, the J call TRBJ2-1; 8 bases map to TRBD2. The V segment lost 8 bases and the J segment 0 bases; nucleotides outside the gene matches: 6. The germline gives CDR1 SGHAT, CDR2 FQNNGV. The length of the CDR3 is 15 residues.

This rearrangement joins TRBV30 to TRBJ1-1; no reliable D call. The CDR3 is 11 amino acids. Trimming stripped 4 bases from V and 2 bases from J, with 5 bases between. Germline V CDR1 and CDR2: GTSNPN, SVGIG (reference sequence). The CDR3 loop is CAWIRNTEAFF. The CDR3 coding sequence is TGTGCCTGGATCAGAAACACTGAAGCTTTCTTT.

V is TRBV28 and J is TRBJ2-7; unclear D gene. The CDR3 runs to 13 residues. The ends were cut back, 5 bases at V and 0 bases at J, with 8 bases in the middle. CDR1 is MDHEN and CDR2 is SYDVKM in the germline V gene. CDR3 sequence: CASSTPPSYEQYF. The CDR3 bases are TGTGCCAGCAGTACCCCTCCCTCCTACGAGCAGTACTTC.

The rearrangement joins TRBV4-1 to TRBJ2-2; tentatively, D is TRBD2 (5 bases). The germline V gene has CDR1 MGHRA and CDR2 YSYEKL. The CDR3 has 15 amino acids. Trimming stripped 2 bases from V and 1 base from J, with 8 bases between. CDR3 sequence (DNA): TGCGCCAGCAGCCAACTTCGGGGGAACACCGGGGAGCTGTTTTTT. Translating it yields CASSQLRGNTGELFF.

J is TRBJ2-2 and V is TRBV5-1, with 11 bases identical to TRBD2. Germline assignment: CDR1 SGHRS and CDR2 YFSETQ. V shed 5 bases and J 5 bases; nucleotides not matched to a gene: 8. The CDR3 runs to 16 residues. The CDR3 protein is CASRSTSGSGTGELFF. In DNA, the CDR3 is TGCGCCAGCAGGTCTACTAGCGGGAGCGGGACCGGGGAGCTGTTTTTT.

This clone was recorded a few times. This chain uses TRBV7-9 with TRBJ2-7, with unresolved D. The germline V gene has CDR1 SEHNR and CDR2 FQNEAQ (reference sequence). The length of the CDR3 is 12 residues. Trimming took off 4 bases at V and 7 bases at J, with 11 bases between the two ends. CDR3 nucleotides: TGTGCCAGCAGCTCCGATGCCTTGGAGCAGTACTTC. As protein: CASSSDALEQYF.

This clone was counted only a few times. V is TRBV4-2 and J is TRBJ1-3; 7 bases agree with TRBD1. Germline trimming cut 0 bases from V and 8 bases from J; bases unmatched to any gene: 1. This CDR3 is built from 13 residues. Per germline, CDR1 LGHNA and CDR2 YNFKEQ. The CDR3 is CASSQDRGDTIYF. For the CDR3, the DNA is TGTGCCAGCAGCCAAGACAGGGGGGACACCATATATTTT.

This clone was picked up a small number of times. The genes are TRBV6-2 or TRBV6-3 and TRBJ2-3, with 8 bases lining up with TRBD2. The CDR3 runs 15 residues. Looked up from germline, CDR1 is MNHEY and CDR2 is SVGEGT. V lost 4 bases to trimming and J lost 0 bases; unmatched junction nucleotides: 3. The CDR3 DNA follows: TGTGCCAGCAGTTCAGCTAGCGGGAGCACAGATACGCAGTATTTT. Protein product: CASSSASGSTDTQYF.

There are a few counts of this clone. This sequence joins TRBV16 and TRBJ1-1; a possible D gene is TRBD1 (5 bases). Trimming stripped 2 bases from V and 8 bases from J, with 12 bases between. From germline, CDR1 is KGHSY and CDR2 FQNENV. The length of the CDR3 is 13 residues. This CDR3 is CASSQGRDGEAFF. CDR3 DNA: TGTGCCAGCAGCCAAGGACGGGACGGAGAAGCTTTCTTT.

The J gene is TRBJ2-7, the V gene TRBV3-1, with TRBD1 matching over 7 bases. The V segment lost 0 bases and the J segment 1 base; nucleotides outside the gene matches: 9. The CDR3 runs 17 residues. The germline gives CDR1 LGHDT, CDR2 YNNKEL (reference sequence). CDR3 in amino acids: CASSQDLYPRGSYEQYF. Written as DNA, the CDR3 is TGTGCCAGCAGCCAAGATCTTTATCCCAGGGGGTCCTACGAGCAGTACTTC.

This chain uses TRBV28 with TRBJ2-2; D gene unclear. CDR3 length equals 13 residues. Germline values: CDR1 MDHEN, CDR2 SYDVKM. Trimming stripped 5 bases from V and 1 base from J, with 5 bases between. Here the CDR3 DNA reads TGTGCCAGCAGTCGCCAGAACACCGGGGAGCTGTTTTTT. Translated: CASSRQNTGELFF.

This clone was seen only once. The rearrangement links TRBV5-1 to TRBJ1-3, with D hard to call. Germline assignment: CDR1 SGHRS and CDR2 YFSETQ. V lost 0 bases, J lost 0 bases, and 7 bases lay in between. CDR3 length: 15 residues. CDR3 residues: CASSLERTSGNTIYF. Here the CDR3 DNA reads TGCGCCAGCAGCTTGGAGCGGACCTCTGGAAACACCATATATTTT.

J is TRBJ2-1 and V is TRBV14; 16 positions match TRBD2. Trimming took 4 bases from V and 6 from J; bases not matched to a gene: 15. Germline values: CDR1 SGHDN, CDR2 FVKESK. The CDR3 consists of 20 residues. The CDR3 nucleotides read TGTGCCAGCAGCCCGCAATCCGGGACTAGCGGGAGGGCCTTTTTCAATGAGCAGTTCTTC. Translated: CASSPQSGTSGRAFFNEQFF.

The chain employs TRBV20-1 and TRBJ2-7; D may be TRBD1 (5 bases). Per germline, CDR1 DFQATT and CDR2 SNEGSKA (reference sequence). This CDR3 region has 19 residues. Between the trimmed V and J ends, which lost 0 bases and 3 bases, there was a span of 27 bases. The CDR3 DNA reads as TGCAGTGCTAGAGAACTGCGCAGTCAGGGTAAGGGATTGGACTACGAGCAGTACTTC. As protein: CSARELRSQGKGLDYEQYF.

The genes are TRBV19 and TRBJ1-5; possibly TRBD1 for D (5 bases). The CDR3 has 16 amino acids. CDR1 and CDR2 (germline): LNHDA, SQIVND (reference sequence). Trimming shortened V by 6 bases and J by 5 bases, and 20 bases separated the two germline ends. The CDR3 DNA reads TGTGCCAGTAGAACCCCGGTCGGGGGTGTTCATCAGCCCCAGCATTTT. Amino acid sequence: CASRTPVGGVHQPQHF.

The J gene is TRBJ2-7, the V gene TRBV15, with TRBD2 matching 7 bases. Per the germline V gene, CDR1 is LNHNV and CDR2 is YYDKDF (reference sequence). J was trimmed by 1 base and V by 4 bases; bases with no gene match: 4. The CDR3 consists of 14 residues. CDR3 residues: CATSTGGPSYEQYF. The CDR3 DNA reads TGTGCCACCAGCACGGGGGGACCTTCCTACGAGCAGTACTTC.

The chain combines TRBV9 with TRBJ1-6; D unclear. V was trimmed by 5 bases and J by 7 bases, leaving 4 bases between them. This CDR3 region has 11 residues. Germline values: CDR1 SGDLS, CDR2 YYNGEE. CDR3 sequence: CASRQNSPLHF. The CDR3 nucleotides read TGTGCCAGCAGACAGAATTCACCCCTCCACTTT.

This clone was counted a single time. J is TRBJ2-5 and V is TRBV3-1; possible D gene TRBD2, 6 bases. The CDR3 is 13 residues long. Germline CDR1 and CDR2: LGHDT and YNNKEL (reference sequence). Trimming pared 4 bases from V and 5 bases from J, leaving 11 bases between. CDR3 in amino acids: CASSLLEGETQYF. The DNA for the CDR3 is TGTGCCAGCAGCCTCCTGGAGGGGGAGACCCAGTACTTC.